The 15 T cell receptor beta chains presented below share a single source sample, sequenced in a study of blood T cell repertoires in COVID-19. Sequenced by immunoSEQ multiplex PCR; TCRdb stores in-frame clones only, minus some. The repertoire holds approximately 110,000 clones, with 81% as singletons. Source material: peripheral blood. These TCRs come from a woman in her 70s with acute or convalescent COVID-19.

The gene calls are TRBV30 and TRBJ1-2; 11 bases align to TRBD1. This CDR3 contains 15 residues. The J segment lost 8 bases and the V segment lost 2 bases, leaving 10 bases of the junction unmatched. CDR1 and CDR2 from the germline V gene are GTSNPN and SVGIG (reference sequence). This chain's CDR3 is CAWSLRTGGAEGYTF. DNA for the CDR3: TGTGCCTGGAGTCTCAGGACAGGGGGCGCGGAAGGCTACACCTTC.

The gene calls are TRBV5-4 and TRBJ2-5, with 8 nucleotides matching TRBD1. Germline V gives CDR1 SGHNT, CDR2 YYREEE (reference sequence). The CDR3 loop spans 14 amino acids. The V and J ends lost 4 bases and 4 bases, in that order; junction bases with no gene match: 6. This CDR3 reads CASSRGQGGETQYF. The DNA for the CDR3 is TGTGCCAGCAGCAGAGGACAGGGAGGAGAGACCCAGTACTTC.

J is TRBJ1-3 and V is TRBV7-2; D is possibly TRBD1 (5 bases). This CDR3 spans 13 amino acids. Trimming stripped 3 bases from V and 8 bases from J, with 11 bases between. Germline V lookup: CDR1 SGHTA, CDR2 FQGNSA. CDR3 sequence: CASSLTGGDTIYF. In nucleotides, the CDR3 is TGTGCCAGCAGCTTGACCGGGGGGGACACCATATATTTT.

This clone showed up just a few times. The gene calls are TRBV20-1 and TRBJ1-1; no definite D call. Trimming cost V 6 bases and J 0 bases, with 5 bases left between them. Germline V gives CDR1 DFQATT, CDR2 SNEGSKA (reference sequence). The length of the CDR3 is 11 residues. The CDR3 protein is CSAVMNTEAFF. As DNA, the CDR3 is TGCAGTGCCGTTATGAACACTGAAGCTTTCTTT.

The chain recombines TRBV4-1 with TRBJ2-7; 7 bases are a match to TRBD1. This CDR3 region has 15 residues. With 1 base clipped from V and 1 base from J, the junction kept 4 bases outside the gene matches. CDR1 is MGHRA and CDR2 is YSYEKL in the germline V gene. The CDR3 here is CASSQVGQRSYEQYF. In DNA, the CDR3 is TGCGCCAGCAGCCAAGTGGGACAGCGGTCCTACGAGCAGTACTTC.

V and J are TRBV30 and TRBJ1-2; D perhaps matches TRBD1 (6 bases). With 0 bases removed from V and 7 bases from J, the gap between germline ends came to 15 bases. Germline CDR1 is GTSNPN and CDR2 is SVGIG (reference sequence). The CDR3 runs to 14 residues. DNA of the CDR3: TGTGCCTGGAGTGTAAGGGGGGGGTCTTCTGGCTACACCTTC. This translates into CAWSVRGGSSGYTF.

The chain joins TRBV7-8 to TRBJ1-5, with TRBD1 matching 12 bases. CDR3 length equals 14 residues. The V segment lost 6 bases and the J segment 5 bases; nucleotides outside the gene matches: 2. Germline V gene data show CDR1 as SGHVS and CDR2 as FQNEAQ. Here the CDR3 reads CASRGTGGDQPQHF. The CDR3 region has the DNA TGTGCCAGCAGGGGGACAGGGGGCGATCAGCCCCAGCATTTT.

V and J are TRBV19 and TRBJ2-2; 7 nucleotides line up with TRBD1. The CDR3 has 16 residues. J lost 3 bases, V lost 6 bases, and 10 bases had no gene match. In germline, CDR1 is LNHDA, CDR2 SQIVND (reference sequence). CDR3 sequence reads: CASRSQGVGDTGELFF. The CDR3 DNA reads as TGTGCCAGTAGAAGTCAGGGGGTAGGAGACACCGGGGAGCTGTTTTTT.

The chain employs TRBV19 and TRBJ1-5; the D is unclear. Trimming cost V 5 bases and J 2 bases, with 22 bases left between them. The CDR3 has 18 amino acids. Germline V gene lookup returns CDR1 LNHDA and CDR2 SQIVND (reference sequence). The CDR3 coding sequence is TGTGCCAGTAGTTCCAGATCAGGTGCAGGCGTCGGCAATCAGCCCCAGCATTTT. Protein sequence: CASSSRSGAGVGNQPQHF.

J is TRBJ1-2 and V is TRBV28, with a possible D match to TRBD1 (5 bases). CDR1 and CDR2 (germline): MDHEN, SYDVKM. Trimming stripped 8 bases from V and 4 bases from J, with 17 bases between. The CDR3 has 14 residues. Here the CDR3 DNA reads TGTGCCAGCTATACCAGGGTTGATGGCTATGGCTACACCTTC. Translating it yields CASYTRVDGYGYTF.

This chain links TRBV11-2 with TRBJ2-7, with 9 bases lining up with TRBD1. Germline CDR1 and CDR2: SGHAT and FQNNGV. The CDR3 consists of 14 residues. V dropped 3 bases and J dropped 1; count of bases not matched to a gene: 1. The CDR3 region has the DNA TGTGCCAGCAGCTTGGACAGGGGTTCCTACGAGCAGTACTTC. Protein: CASSLDRGSYEQYF.

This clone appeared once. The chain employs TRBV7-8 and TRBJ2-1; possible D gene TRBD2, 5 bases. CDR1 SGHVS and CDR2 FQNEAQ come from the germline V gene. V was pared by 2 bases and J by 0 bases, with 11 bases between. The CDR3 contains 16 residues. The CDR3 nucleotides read TGTGCCAGCAGCTTATTATCGGGGAGCTCCTACAATGAGCAGTTCTTC. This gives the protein CASSLLSGSSYNEQFF.

The CDR3 nucleotides are TGTGCCAGTAGTAGTGGACAGACATTCTGGAACTATGGCTACACCTTC. The encoded protein is CASSSGQTFWNYGYTF. The chain is built from TRBV19 and TRBJ1-2; D is possibly TRBD1 (6 bases). This CDR3 is 16 amino acids long. Germline CDR1 reads LNHDA; CDR2 reads SQIVND (reference sequence). V was cut by 4 bases and J by 2 bases, with 17 bases left in between.

The CDR3 coding sequence is TGTGCCAGCAGCTCCCGCGGGGCCAAGGATACGCAGTATTTT. Translating gives CASSSRGAKDTQYF. J is TRBJ2-3 and V is TRBV5-6; weak D call: TRBD2 (6 bases). The CDR3 extends over 14 amino acids. Germline assignment: CDR1 SGHDT and CDR2 YYEEEE. Trimming took 3 bases from V and 6 from J, leaving 14 bases between them.

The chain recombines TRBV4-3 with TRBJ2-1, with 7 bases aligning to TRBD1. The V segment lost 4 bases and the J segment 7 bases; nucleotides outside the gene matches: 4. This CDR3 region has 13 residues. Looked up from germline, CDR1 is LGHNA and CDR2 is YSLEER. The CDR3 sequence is CASSLFRGNEQFF. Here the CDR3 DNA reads TGCGCCAGCAGCCTATTCAGGGGGAATGAGCAGTTCTTC.